The 28 T cell receptor beta chains in this list originate from one sample, sequenced in a study of blood T cells in healthy people across ages. For the second PCR, which ran for about 6 to 11 cycles, a sample-barcoded 5' primer and a J-beta primer mix were used. MiXCR, run by TCRdb on the 5' RACE reads, gives a single entry per CDR3 protein. The repertoire holds 1.5 million to 2 million distinct CDR3 sequences, with roughly 43% as singletons. The sample taken for sequencing was blood. These receptors all stem from a human donor in good health.

This clonotype was picked up a small number of times. The chain has TRBV12-3 or TRBV12-4 and TRBJ1-2; D remains ambiguous. V dropped 3 bases and J dropped 8 bases, with 19 bases sitting between them. The CDR3 consists of 15 residues. For the CDR3, the DNA is TGTGCCAGCAGTTTCTTTGGGCTCTCTTCGGGGGGCTACACCTTC. This sequence encodes CASSFFGLSSGGYTF.

The rearrangement uses TRBV24-1 and TRBJ2-4; D not resolved. The V gene lost 3 bases and the J gene lost 4 bases, with 6 bases spanning the gap. The CDR3 runs 13 residues. CDR1 is KGHDR, CDR2 SFDVKD, per germline. The CDR3 nucleotides are TGTGCCACCAGTGATCCACAGAAAAACATTCAGTACTTC. Amino acids: CATSDPQKNIQYF.

This clonotype has just a few counts. Relative to the germline gene, one junction end is altered; a read error may explain this. This chain links TRBV7-7 with TRBJ2-5; no clear D gene. This CDR3 spans 14 amino acids. Germline CDR1 reads SSHAT; CDR2 reads FNYEAQ (reference sequence). The CDR3 DNA is TGTGCTAGCAGCTTAACGCTTCCTGGAGAGACCCAGTACTTC. It yields the protein CASSLTLPGETQYF.

V usage is TRBV12-3 or TRBV12-4 and J usage is TRBJ2-5; 9 bases match TRBD1. The CDR3 spans 14 residues. V was clipped by 3 bases and J by 3 bases; unmatched bases: 2. CDR3 nucleotide sequence: TGTGCCAGCAGTTTTTGGACAGGGGAAGAGACCCAGTACTTC. Encoded protein: CASSFWTGEETQYF.

Notes on this clonotype: Since a much larger clone is just one base distant, this may be a read error. This sequence joins TRBV4-1 and TRBJ2-1; 11 bases agree with TRBD2. The CDR3 has 15 residues. The germline gives CDR1 MGHRA, CDR2 YSYEKL. V shed 4 bases and J 13 bases; nucleotides not matched to a gene: 12. CDR3 DNA: TGCGCCAGCAGCCGCCTAGCGGGGGGCAGGGAGACCCAGTTCTTC. Protein product: CASSRLAGGRETQFF.

This clonotype was seen just once. The CDR3 DNA reads TGTGCCAGCAGTTACGGGCCCCAGGGGGGGACTGAAGCTTTCTTT. It yields the protein CASSYGPQGGTEAFF. V gene TRBV6-2 or TRBV6-3 combines with J gene TRBJ1-1; 7 bases fit TRBD1. Germline CDR1 and CDR2: MNHEY and SVGEGT. This CDR3 spans 15 amino acids. V was clipped by 2 bases and J by 5 bases; unmatched bases: 8.

The V gene is TRBV20-1, the J gene TRBJ2-1, with D possibly TRBD2 on 5 matching bases. This CDR3 is 14 amino acids long. Trimming left V 4 bases short and J 4 bases short, with 14 bases between. Germline CDR1 reads DFQATT; CDR2 reads SNEGSKA (reference sequence). The CDR3 here is CSANTRLIYNEQFF. The CDR3 nucleotides are TGCAGTGCTAATACGAGACTAATATACAATGAGCAGTTCTTC.

The CDR3 DNA reads TGCGCCAGCAGCTTAATAGACAGAAACACTGAAGCTTTCTTT. It is translated as CASSLIDRNTEAFF. The V gene is TRBV5-1, the J gene TRBJ1-1, with D possibly TRBD1 on 5 matching bases. The V end lost 2 bases, the J end lost 2 bases, and 10 bases lay between the germline ends. Germline V CDR1 and CDR2: SGHRS, YFSETQ. The CDR3 is made up of 14 amino acids.

This chain links TRBV29-1 with TRBJ2-3; D gene ambiguous. The germline gives CDR1 SQVTM, CDR2 ANQGSEA. This CDR3 is 13 amino acids long. Trimming pared 0 bases from V and 10 bases from J, leaving 14 bases between. The CDR3 sequence is CSVEDSSILAQYF. CDR3 nucleotide sequence: TGCAGCGTTGAAGATAGTAGCATCTTGGCGCAGTATTTT.

The J gene is TRBJ2-1, the V gene TRBV7-8; 11 bases fit TRBD2. This CDR3 comprises 19 residues. The germline gives CDR1 SGHVS, CDR2 FQNEAQ. J was trimmed by 1 base and V by 5 bases; bases with no gene match: 13. CDR3 protein: CASSPSGTSGLASYNEQFF. The CDR3 DNA follows: TGTGCCAGCAGCCCGTCCGGGACTAGCGGACTAGCGTCCTACAATGAGCAGTTCTTC.

The chain joins TRBV20-1 to TRBJ1-2; maybe TRBD1 (5 bases). The CDR3 extends over 15 amino acids. Germline V gene sequence: CDR1 DFQATT, CDR2 SNEGSKA (reference sequence). V dropped 6 bases and J dropped 1 base, with 18 bases sitting between them. Written as DNA, the CDR3 is TGCAGTGCCACAAAGGAGGGGTGGCGTAACTATGGCTACACCTTC. This sequence encodes CSATKEGWRNYGYTF.

The V call is TRBV4-2, the J call TRBJ1-6; the match to TRBD1 covers 10 bases. The length of the CDR3 is 18 residues. V dropped 3 bases and J dropped 6; count of bases not matched to a gene: 11. CDR1 and CDR2 (germline): LGHNA, YNFKEQ. CDR3 nucleotide sequence: TGTGCCAGCAGCCAGAAGGGGACAGGGGATTCGTTTAATTCACCCCTCCACTTT. Translating gives CASSQKGTGDSFNSPLHF.

This rearrangement joins TRBV20-1 to TRBJ2-5, with TRBD2 matching over 14 bases. V dropped 3 bases and J dropped 0; count of bases not matched to a gene: 6. From germline, CDR1 is DFQATT and CDR2 SNEGSKA (reference sequence). The CDR3 sequence is 17 residues long. CDR3 DNA sequence: TGCAGTGCTAGCCGGACTAGCGGGGGGCTGTACCAAGAGACCCAGTACTTC. Translation gives CSASRTSGGLYQETQYF.

This clonotype has only a few counts. The CDR3 coding sequence is TGCAGCGTTGAGAGGGGCGCGGTGGAGACCCAGTACTTC. Residues: CSVERGAVETQYF. The chain couples TRBV29-1 to TRBJ2-5; D is possibly TRBD1 or TRBD2 (5 bases each). Germline V lookup: CDR1 SQVTM, CDR2 ANQGSEA. The V gene lost 3 bases and the J gene lost 5 bases, with 13 bases spanning the gap. The CDR3 has 13 residues.

The chain uses TRBV15 and TRBJ2-3, with D hard to call. This CDR3 is built from 18 residues. Germline CDR1 LNHNV, CDR2 YYDKDF (reference sequence). V lost 6 bases to trimming and J lost 0 bases, with 22 bases between them. The CDR3 is CATRGSDGHPESTDTQYF. For the CDR3, the DNA is TGTGCCACCAGAGGATCGGATGGCCACCCGGAGAGCACAGATACGCAGTATTTT.

This clonotype has more than one count but fewer than ten. The genes are TRBV29-1 and TRBJ2-1; TRBD1 matches at 9 bases. This CDR3 spans 13 amino acids. Trimming removed 5 bases from V and 9 bases from J; junction bases left unmatched: 8. CDR1 and CDR2 (germline): SQVTM, ANQGSEA. Here the CDR3 DNA reads TGCAGCGTTCAGAACAGGGGGCTTAGTGAGCAGTTCTTC. Translation: CSVQNRGLSEQFF.

The chain is built from TRBV20-1 and TRBJ2-5, with TRBD2 matching 15 bases. Looked up from germline, CDR1 is DFQATT and CDR2 is SNEGSKA (reference sequence). V gave up 1 base and J gave up 11 bases; unmatched junction bases: 14. The CDR3 contains 17 residues. In DNA form, the CDR3 reads TGCAGTGCTAGAGGGTGGACTAGCGGGGGGGCCTACGATGAGCAGTACTTC. Its translation: CSARGWTSGGAYDEQYF.

V and J are TRBV29-1 and TRBJ1-2; D remains unclear. Germline V gives CDR1 SQVTM, CDR2 ANQGSEA. This CDR3 spans 15 amino acids. Deletions cut 4 bases from V and 4 bases from J, with 19 bases between. The CDR3, as DNA: TGCAGCGTTGTTGTGCCTGGACCGTCGCTCTATGGCTACACCTTC. Its protein is CSVVVPGPSLYGYTF.

This chain uses TRBV6-2 or TRBV6-3 with TRBJ1-6; TRBD1 agrees at 9 bases. The germline V gene encodes CDR1 MNHEY and CDR2 SVGEGT. This CDR3 has 14 residues. Losses at the gene ends were 5 bases for V and 10 bases for J; bases not matched to a gene: 6. The CDR3 sequence is CASSKDRGGSPLHF. In DNA, the CDR3 is TGTGCCAGCAGTAAGGACAGGGGAGGCTCACCCCTCCACTTT.

This chain links TRBV27 with TRBJ1-1; D is ambiguous. The CDR3 totals 15 residues. Between the trimmed V and J ends, which lost 7 bases and 1 base, there was a span of 16 bases. Germline V gene lookup returns CDR1 MNHEY and CDR2 SMNVEV (reference sequence). The CDR3 protein is CASIETPRGNTEAFF. CDR3 DNA: TGTGCCAGCATTGAGACTCCCCGGGGGAACACTGAAGCTTTCTTT.

This clonotype came up a few times. The chain has TRBV25-1 and TRBJ2-4; the match to TRBD2 covers 7 bases. With the DNA end fitting TRBJ2-7 better, the J assignment may be wrong. This CDR3 is 16 amino acids long. Germline loops: CDR1 MGHDK, CDR2 SYGVNS. The CDR3 loop reads CASRPPSAGAIYEQYF. CDR3 bases: TGTGCCAGCAGACCTCCCTCCGCGGGAGCAATCTACGAGCAGTACTTC.

The V and J genes are TRBV3-1 and TRBJ2-6, with 7 bases that match TRBD1. CDR1 and CDR2 from the germline V gene are LGHDT and YNNKEL (reference sequence). The CDR3 sequence is 16 residues long. The V and J ends lost 3 bases and 9 bases, in that order; junction bases with no gene match: 11. CDR3 coding DNA: TGTGCCAGCAGCCAGACAGGGCATATTTCCCACAACGTCCTGACTTTC. Its protein is CASSQTGHISHNVLTF.

This clonotype has more than one count but fewer than ten. This rearrangement joins TRBV4-1 to TRBJ1-5; D is uncertain. From germline, CDR1 is MGHRA and CDR2 YSYEKL. The CDR3 consists of 15 residues. V was clipped by 3 bases and J by 6 bases, with 15 bases between them. CDR3 nucleotides: TGCGCCAGCAGCCACCCTGGGGTAAGAGGTCAGCCCCAGCATTTT. It is translated as CASSHPGVRGQPQHF.

This rearrangement joins TRBV3-1 to TRBJ2-3; D gene ambiguous. V dropped 2 bases and J dropped 9 bases, with 6 bases sitting between them. The germline V gene has CDR1 LGHDT and CDR2 YNNKEL (reference sequence). CDR3 length equals 11 residues. The DNA for the CDR3 is TGTGCCAGCAGCCAATCCTCAACGCAGTATTTT. Translated: CASSQSSTQYF.

This clonotype was found a few times. The chain links TRBV10-3 to TRBJ2-1; D unclear. V dropped 0 bases and J dropped 6 bases, with 9 bases sitting between them. The CDR3 is 14 residues long. From germline, CDR1 is ENHRY and CDR2 SYGVKD. As DNA, the CDR3 is TGTGCCATCAGTGAGTCTCACAATATCAATGAGCAGTTCTTC. This encodes CAISESHNINEQFF.

This clonotype appeared once. V is TRBV7-9 and J is TRBJ2-3; no definite D call. The CDR3 length is 17 residues. From germline, CDR1 is SEHNR and CDR2 FQNEAQ (reference sequence). Between the trimmed V and J ends, which lost 4 bases and 6 bases, there was a span of 23 bases. The CDR3 DNA is TGTGCCAGCAGCTCCCGTCAAAGTGACGATGTATCGGATACGCAGTATTTT. Translation gives CASSSRQSDDVSDTQYF. The whole variable domain, remainder taken from reference TRBV7-9 and TRBJ2-3, is DTGVSQNPRHKITKRGQNVTFRCDPISEHNRLYWYRQTLGQGPEFLTYFQNEAQLEKSRLLSDRFSAERPKGSFSTLEIQRTEQGDSAMYLCASSSRQSDDVSDTQYFGPGTRLTVL.

This clonotype has just a few counts. CDR3 sequence reads: CSARERDGGLGYTF. As DNA, the CDR3 is TGCAGTGCTAGAGAAAGAGACGGGGGGCTTGGCTACACCTTC. The V call is TRBV20-1, the J call TRBJ1-2; a possible D gene is TRBD1 (6 bases). V was shortened by 0 bases and J by 7 bases, with 15 bases between the two germline ends. Germline V gene sequence: CDR1 DFQATT, CDR2 SNEGSKA (reference sequence). This CDR3 spans 14 amino acids.

The table lists this clonotype with a few counts. This chain joins TRBV7-2 and TRBJ2-7; 12 nucleotides agree with TRBD2. Trimming cost V 4 bases and J 2 bases; bases outside gene matches: 6. The V gene's germline CDR1 is SGHTA and CDR2 FQGNSA. CDR3 length: 16 amino acids. The CDR3 bases are TGTGCCAGCAGCTCGCAGACTAGCGGGGGACCCTACGAGCAGTACTTC. It translates to CASSSQTSGGPYEQYF.